This T cell receptor beta chain came from a study of CD8 T cells in ankylosing spondylitis. Findings and caveats of the study: Reports say disease-linked clones showed up significantly more in matched ankylosing spondylitis synovial fluid. A number of the motif variants had already been described in reactive arthritis synovial fluid and blood. As for the disease-linked clones, they showed a CD8+ phenotype and occurred at relatively low frequencies in peripheral blood. Made up of about eight highly homologous variants, a TCR beta motif appeared characteristic of ankylosing spondylitis blood.

This CDR3 contains 14 residues. CDR1 SEHNR and CDR2 FQNEAQ come from the germline V gene (reference sequence). J lost 2 bases, V lost 7 bases, and 3 bases had no gene match. Construction of TCR beta libraries was performed using quantitative 5'-RACE with molecular barcodes. TCRdb called the 5' RACE reads again in MiXCR, with one record for every CDR3 protein. The sample contains a few hundred thousand distinct CDR3 sequences, roughly 17% of which appear only once. On this clonotype itself: No antigen is known for it.

This TCR derives from a male donor with ankylosing spondylitis. Specimen: blood, either unsorted or a sorted T cell fraction (not recorded which). The rearrangement joins TRBV7-9 to TRBJ2-7, with 12 bases identical to TRBD1. CDR3 sequence: CASNRDRGPYEQYF. DNA for the CDR3: TGTGCCAGCAACCGGGACAGGGGGCCCTACGAGCAGTACTTC.